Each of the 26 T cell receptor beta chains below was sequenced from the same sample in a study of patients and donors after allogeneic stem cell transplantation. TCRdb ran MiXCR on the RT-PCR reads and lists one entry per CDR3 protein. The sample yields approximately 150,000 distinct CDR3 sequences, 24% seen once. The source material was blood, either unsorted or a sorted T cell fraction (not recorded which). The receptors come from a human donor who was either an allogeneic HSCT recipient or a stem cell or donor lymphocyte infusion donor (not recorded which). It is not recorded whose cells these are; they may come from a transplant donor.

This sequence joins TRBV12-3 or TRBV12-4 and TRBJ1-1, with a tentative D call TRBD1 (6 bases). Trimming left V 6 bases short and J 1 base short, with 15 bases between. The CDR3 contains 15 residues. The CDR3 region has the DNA TGTGCCAGCAGATTTGGAGGGGGGAGGAACACTGAAGCTTTCTTT. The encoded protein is CASRFGGGRNTEAFF.

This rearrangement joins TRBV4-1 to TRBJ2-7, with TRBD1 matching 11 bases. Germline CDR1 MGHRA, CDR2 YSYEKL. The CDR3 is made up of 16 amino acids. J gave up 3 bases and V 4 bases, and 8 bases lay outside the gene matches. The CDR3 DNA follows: TGCGCCAGCAGCCCCAGGACCGGGACAGGGGGCTACGAGCAGTACTTC. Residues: CASSPRTGTGGYEQYF.

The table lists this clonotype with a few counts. CDR3 nucleotide sequence: TGTGCCAGCAGCTCAGGACAGCACTATGGCTACACCTTC. This translates into CASSSGQHYGYTF. V and J are TRBV28 and TRBJ1-2, with a tentative D call TRBD1 (6 bases). Germline V lookup: CDR1 MDHEN, CDR2 SYDVKM. V lost 6 bases, J lost 3 bases, and 11 bases lay in between. The CDR3 is 13 residues long.

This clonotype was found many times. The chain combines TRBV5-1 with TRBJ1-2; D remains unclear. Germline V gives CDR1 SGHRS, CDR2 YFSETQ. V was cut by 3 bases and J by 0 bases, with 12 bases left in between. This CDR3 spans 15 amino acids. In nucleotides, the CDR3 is TGCGCCAGCAGCTGCCGGACCGCCACTAACTATGGCTACACCTTC. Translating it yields CASSCRTATNYGYTF.

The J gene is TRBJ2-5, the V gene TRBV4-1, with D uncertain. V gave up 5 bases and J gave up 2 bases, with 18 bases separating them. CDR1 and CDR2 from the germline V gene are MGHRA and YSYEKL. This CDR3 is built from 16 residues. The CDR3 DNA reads TGCGCCAGCAGCGGGCTAAGTGGTGAAAAACAAGAGACCCAGTACTTC. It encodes CASSGLSGEKQETQYF.

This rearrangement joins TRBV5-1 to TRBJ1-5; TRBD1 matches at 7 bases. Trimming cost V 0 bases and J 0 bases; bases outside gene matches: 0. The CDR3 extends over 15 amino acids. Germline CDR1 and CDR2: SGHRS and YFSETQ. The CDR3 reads CASSLEGASNQPQHF. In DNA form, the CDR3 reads TGCGCCAGCAGCTTGGAGGGGGCTAGCAATCAGCCCCAGCATTTT.

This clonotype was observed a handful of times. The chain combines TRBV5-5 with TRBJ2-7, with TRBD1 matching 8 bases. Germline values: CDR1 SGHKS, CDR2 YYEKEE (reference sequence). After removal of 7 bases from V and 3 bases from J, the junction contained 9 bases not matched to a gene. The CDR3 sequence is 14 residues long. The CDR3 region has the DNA TGTGCCAGCTCTCTCCGACAGGGGTTCTACGAGCAGTACTTC. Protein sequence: CASSLRQGFYEQYF.

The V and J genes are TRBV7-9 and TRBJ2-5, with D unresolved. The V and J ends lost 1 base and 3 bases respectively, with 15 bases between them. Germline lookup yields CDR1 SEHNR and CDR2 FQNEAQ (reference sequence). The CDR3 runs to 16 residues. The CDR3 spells CASSLGRGLTKETQYF. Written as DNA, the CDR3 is TGTGCCAGCAGCTTAGGACGAGGCCTAACCAAAGAGACCCAGTACTTC.

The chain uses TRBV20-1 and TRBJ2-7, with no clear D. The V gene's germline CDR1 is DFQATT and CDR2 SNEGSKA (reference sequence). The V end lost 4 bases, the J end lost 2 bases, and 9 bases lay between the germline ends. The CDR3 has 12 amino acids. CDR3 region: CSATSRTYEQYF. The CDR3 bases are TGCAGTGCTACATCCCGGACCTACGAGCAGTACTTC.

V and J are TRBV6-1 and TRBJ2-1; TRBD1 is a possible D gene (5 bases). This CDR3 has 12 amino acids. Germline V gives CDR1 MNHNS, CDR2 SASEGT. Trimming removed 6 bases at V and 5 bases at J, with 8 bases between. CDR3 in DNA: TGTGCCAGCAGCCAGACAGACAATGAGCAGTTCTTC. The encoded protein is CASSQTDNEQFF.

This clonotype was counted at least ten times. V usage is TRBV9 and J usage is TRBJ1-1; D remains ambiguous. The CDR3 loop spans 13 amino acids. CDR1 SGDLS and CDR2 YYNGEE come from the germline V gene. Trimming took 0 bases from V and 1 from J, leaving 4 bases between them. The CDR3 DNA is TGTGCCAGCAGCGTAGCGTGGAACACTGAAGCTTTCTTT. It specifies CASSVAWNTEAFF.

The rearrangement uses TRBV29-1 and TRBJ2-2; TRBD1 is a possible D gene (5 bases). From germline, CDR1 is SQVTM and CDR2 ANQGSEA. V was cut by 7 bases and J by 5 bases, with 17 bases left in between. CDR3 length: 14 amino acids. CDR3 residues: CSASGMFATGELFF. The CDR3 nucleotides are TGCAGCGCCTCAGGGATGTTTGCAACCGGGGAGCTGTTTTTT.

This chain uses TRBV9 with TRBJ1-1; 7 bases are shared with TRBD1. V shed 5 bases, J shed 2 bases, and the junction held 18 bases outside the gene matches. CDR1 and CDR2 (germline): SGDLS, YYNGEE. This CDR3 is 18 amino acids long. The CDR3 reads CASSGGDSGLRLNTEAFF. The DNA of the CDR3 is TGTGCCAGCAGTGGTGGGGACAGTGGGCTTAGGCTAAACACTGAAGCTTTCTTT.

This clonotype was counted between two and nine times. CDR3 DNA: TGTGCCAGCAGTTTAGCGAGGGGTGGTCAGCCCCAGCATTTT. It specifies CASSLARGGQPQHF. This chain links TRBV27 with TRBJ1-5; D possibly corresponds to TRBD1 (5 bases). The germline gives CDR1 MNHEY, CDR2 SMNVEV (reference sequence). Trimming pared 2 bases from V and 6 bases from J, leaving 11 bases between. This CDR3 has 14 residues.

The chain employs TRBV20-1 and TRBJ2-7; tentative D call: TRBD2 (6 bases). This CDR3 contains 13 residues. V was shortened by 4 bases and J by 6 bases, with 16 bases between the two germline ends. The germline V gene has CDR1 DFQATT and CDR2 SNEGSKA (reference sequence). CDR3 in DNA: TGCAGTGCTAACAAAAACCCGGGAGTCGAGCAGTACTTC. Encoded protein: CSANKNPGVEQYF.

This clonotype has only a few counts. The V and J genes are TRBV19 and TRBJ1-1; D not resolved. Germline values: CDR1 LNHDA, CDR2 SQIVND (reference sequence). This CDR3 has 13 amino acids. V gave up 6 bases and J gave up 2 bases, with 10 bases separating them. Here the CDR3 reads CASRSGLNTEAFF. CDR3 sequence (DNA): TGTGCCAGTAGGTCGGGCCTCAACACTGAAGCTTTCTTT.

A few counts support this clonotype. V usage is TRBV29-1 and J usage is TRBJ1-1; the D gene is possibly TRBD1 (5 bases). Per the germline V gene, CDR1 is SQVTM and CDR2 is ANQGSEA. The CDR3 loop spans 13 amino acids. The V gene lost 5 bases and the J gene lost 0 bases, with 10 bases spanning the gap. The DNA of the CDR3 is TGCAGCGTTAAGGGACGGATGAACACTGAAGCTTTCTTT. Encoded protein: CSVKGRMNTEAFF.

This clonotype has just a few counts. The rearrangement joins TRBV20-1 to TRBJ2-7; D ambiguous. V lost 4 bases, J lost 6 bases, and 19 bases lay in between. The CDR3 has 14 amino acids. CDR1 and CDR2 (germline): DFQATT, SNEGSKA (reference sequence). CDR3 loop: CSAILSRPGSEQYF. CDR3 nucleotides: TGCAGTGCTATCCTGTCCCGGCCTGGGTCCGAGCAGTACTTC.

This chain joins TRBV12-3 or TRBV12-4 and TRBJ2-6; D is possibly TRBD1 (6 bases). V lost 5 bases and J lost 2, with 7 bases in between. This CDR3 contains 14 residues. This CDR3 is CASSRTAGANVLTF. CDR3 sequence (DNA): TGTGCCAGCAGTCGGACAGCTGGGGCCAACGTCCTGACTTTC.

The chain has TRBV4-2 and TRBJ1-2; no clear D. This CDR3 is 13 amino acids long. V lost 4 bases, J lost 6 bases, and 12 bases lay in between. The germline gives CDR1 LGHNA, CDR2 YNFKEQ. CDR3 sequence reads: CASSPGGIHGYTF. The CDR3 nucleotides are TGTGCCAGCAGCCCCGGAGGGATCCATGGCTACACCTTC.

CDR3 sequence reads: CASSYGDRTFTEAFF. The CDR3 DNA sequence: TGTGCCAGCAGTTACGGAGACAGAACCTTCACTGAAGCTTTCTTT. The rearrangement links TRBV6-5 to TRBJ1-1, with D maybe TRBD1 (5 bases). Germline values: CDR1 MNHEY, CDR2 SVGAGI. V lost 2 bases, J lost 4 bases, and 14 bases lay in between. CDR3 length equals 15 residues.

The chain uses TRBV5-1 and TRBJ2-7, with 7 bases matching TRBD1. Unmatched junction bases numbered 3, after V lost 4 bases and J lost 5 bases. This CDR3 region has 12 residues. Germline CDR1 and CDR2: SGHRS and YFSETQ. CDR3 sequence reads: CASSPTGDEQYF. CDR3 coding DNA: TGCGCCAGCAGCCCTACAGGGGACGAGCAGTACTTC. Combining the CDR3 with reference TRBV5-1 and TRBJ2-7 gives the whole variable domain KAGVTQTPRYLIKTRGQQVTLSCSPISGHRSVSWYQQTPGQGLQFLFEYFSETQRNKGNFPGRFSGRQFSNSRSEMNVSTLELGDSALYLCASSPTGDEQYFGPGTRLTVT.

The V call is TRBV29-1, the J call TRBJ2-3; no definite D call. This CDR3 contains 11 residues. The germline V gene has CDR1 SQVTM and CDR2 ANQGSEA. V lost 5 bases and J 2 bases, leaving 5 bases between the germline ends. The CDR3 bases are TGCAGCGTTTGTGCCACAGATACGCAGTATTTT. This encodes CSVCATDTQYF.

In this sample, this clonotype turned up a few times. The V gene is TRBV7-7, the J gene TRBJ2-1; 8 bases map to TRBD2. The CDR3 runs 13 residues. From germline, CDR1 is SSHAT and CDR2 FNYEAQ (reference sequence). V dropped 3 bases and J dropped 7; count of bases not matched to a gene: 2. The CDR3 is CASSLSGGNEQFF. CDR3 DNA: TGTGCCAGCAGCTTGAGCGGGGGTAATGAGCAGTTCTTC.

The chain's CDR3 is CSARGSNLGRDSYEQYF. CDR3 DNA sequence: TGCAGTGCTAGAGGGTCAAATTTGGGGCGGGACTCCTACGAGCAGTACTTC. The rearrangement joins TRBV20-1 to TRBJ2-7; D might be TRBD2 (6 bases). The CDR3 length is 17 residues. The V and J ends lost 1 base and 0 bases respectively, with 19 bases between them. Per germline, CDR1 DFQATT and CDR2 SNEGSKA (reference sequence).

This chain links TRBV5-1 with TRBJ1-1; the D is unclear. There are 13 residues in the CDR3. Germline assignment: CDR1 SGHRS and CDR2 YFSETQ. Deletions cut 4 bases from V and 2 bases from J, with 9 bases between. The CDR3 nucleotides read TGCGCCAGCAGCCATCCGGATAACACTGAAGCTTTCTTT. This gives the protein CASSHPDNTEAFF.